Below, 14 T cell receptor beta chains from the same sample are listed, as sequenced in a study of T cell repertoires in cytomegalovirus infection. Their recognized antigens are unknown. Each CDR3 protein gets one entry after TCRdb re-called the reads with MiXCR. Of 700,000 to 850,000 distinct CDR3 sequences in the sample, 32% were seen once. This material consisted of cultured CD8+ T cells from PBMCs, taken from culture after CMV antigen stimulation. The receptors were sampled from a human donor in good health (CMV status not recorded). Some clones in this sample may be carry-over from other donors' samples.

Only one count was recorded for this clonotype. The chain has TRBV6-2 or TRBV6-3 and TRBJ2-1, with D possibly matching TRBD2 (7 bases). The germline CDR1 and CDR2 sequences are MNHEY and SVGEGT. Trimming pared 0 bases from V and 4 bases from J, leaving 16 bases between. This CDR3 is 17 amino acids long. In DNA form, the CDR3 reads TGTGCCAGCAGTTACTCGAAGACGCGGGGGCGATACAATGAGCAGTTCTTC. This sequence encodes CASSYSKTRGRYNEQFF.

The chain has TRBV7-8 and TRBJ2-7; D not resolved. The length of the CDR3 is 13 residues. The germline V and J ends were trimmed by 5 bases and 5 bases, with 13 bases remaining between them. Germline CDR1 SGHVS, CDR2 FQNEAQ. The CDR3 spells CASSQYNRDEQYV. CDR3 bases: TGTGCCAGCAGCCAATACAACCGGGACGAGCAGTACGTC.

This clonotype was seen a handful of times. The chain carries TRBV19 and TRBJ1-5, with TRBD1 as a possible D gene (5 bases). Per the germline V gene, CDR1 is LNHDA and CDR2 is SQIVND (reference sequence). V gave up 0 bases and J gave up 5 bases, with 11 bases separating them. CDR3 length: 15 amino acids. The CDR3: CASSIESPGDQPQHF. CDR3 DNA: TGTGCCAGTAGTATAGAATCCCCGGGGGATCAGCCCCAGCATTTT.

The gene calls are TRBV5-1 and TRBJ2-7, with D perhaps given as TRBD1 or TRBD2 (5 bases each). The germline V gene has CDR1 SGHRS and CDR2 YFSETQ. This CDR3 comprises 13 residues. Trimming removed 8 bases at V and 3 bases at J, with 15 bases between. Here the CDR3 DNA reads TGCGCCAGTGGGGCCCTGGGGGTCTACGAGCAGTACTTC. Encoded protein: CASGALGVYEQYF. The complete variable domain, with remaining parts taken from reference TRBV5-1 and TRBJ2-7, reads KAGVTQTPRYLIKTRGQQVTLSCSPISGHRSVSWYQQTPGQGLQFLFEYFSETQRNKGNFPGRFSGRQFSNSRSEMNVSTLELGDSALYLCASGALGVYEQYFGPGTRLTVT.

J is TRBJ1-5 and V is TRBV6-5; D is unresolved. This CDR3 is built from 13 residues. Looked up from germline, CDR1 is MNHEY and CDR2 is SVGAGI. Between the trimmed V and J ends, which lost 8 bases and 3 bases, there was a span of 11 bases. Here the CDR3 DNA reads TGTGCCAGCGGCTGGGCGCTCAATCAGCCCCAGCATTTT. This translates into CASGWALNQPQHF.

This clonotype occurred many times. The chain links TRBV7-6 to TRBJ1-1; 8 positions match TRBD1. This CDR3 has 16 residues. The V segment lost 0 bases and the J segment 5 bases; nucleotides outside the gene matches: 8. Germline CDR1 is SGHVS and CDR2 is FNYEAQ. CDR3 loop: CASSLAVDREKTEAFF. The CDR3 bases are TGTGCCAGCAGCTTAGCGGTGGACAGGGAGAAAACTGAAGCTTTCTTT.

V gene TRBV5-3 combines with J gene TRBJ1-6, with D unresolved. TRBV5-3 is filed as an ORF, its function uncertain. The CDR3 runs to 15 residues. Trimming removed 8 bases at V and 6 bases at J, with 18 bases between. CDR3 DNA sequence: TGTGCCAGCAGCGTTACGATAAAAAGTAATTCACCCCTCCACTTT. It is translated as CASSVTIKSNSPLHF.

This clonotype occurred a few times. This rearrangement joins TRBV29-1 to TRBJ1-2, with D possibly matching TRBD1 (6 bases). Trimming removed 0 bases from V and 5 bases from J, with 19 bases in between. CDR1 and CDR2 (germline): SQVTM, ANQGSEA. There are 16 residues in the CDR3. The CDR3: CSVEDRVEQGGYGYTF. DNA for the CDR3: TGCAGCGTTGAAGATCGGGTGGAACAGGGAGGATATGGCTACACCTTC.

Ten or more counts support this clonotype. This sequence joins TRBV7-6 and TRBJ2-2; the D is unclear. The CDR3 has 15 amino acids. Germline V gene data show CDR1 as SGHVS and CDR2 as FNYEAQ. V lost 4 bases and J 4 bases, leaving 13 bases between the germline ends. CDR3 region: CASSYLVGSTGELFF. DNA for the CDR3: TGTGCCAGCAGCTACTTGGTCGGGTCCACCGGGGAGCTGTTTTTT.

The DNA for the CDR3 is TGTGCCAGCAGTGTAATGGGCGTATTGGGCGAGCAGTACTTC. Protein product: CASSVMGVLGEQYF. This sequence joins TRBV2 and TRBJ2-7, with D unresolved. The CDR3 spans 14 residues. Trimming removed 4 bases from V and 6 bases from J, with 16 bases in between. Germline CDR1 reads SNHLY; CDR2 reads FYNNEI. The whole variable domain, filled in from reference TRBV2 and TRBJ2-7, reads EPEVTQTPSHQVTQMGQEVILRCVPISNHLYFYWYRQILGQKVEFLVSFYNNEISEKSEIFDDQFSVERPDGSNFTLKIRSTKLEDSAMYFCASSVMGVLGEQYFGPGTRLTVT.

The chain joins TRBV11-3 to TRBJ1-1; D is perhaps TRBD1 (5 bases). The CDR3 is made up of 15 amino acids. The germline CDR1 and CDR2 sequences are SGHNT and YENEEA. V gave up 6 bases and J gave up 0 bases, with 14 bases separating them. The CDR3: CASSPEGRMNTEAFF. In nucleotides, the CDR3 is TGTGCCAGCAGTCCAGAGGGGCGAATGAACACTGAAGCTTTCTTT.

V gene TRBV6-5 combines with J gene TRBJ1-5, with a tentative D call TRBD1 (5 bases). Trimming pared 9 bases from V and 7 bases from J, leaving 19 bases between. The CDR3 covers 14 residues. CDR1 is MNHEY and CDR2 is SVGAGI in the germline V gene. CDR3 amino acids: CASNYSGTNQPQHF. The CDR3 coding sequence is TGTGCCAGTAATTACTCAGGGACCAACCAGCCCCAGCATTTT.

V is TRBV14 and J is TRBJ2-1; tentatively, D is TRBD1 (6 bases). The germline V gene has CDR1 SGHDN and CDR2 FVKESK. CDR3 size: 16 residues. The germline V and J ends were trimmed by 0 bases and 5 bases, with 14 bases remaining between them. CDR3 nucleotides: TGTGCCAGCAGCCAAGAAATTGGACAGCCTGACAATGAGCAGTTCTTC. It encodes CASSQEIGQPDNEQFF.

This chain links TRBV5-1 with TRBJ2-3; no definite D call. Germline-derived CDR1 and CDR2 are SGHRS and YFSETQ. The CDR3 has 11 residues. Trimming took off 5 bases at V and 6 bases at J, with 7 bases between the two ends. The CDR3: CASSGVDTQYF. The CDR3 DNA reads TGCGCCAGCAGTGGGGTGGATACGCAGTATTTT. The variable domain in full, with the rest retrieved from reference TRBV5-1 and TRBJ2-3, is KAGVTQTPRYLIKTRGQQVTLSCSPISGHRSVSWYQQTPGQGLQFLFEYFSETQRNKGNFPGRFSGRQFSNSRSEMNVSTLELGDSALYLCASSGVDTQYFGPGTRLTVL.